This TCR beta chain was sequenced during a study of T cells in Graves' hyperthyroidism and ophthalmopathy. Study results and limitations: Also found in blood were most expanded thyroid clonotypes above 0.001.

Amplification targeted TCR beta CDR3 regions from RNA transcripts. First-round RT-PCR targeting the TCR CDR3 was performed with the HTBI primer set. TCRdb processed the multiplex PCR reads anew with MiXCR; each CDR3 protein has one entry. The sample gives approximately 370,000 distinct CDR3 sequences, approximately 15% of which show up once; approximately 32% is in the top ten. Germline V gene sequence: CDR1 ENHRY, CDR2 SYGVKD. Trimming at V came to 6 bases and at J to 4 bases, leaving 8 bases not matched to a gene. This CDR3 spans 15 amino acids. Clinicians diagnosed patients from clinical symptoms, serum thyroxine and TRAb, thyroid ultrasound and orbital computed tomography. To note about this clonotype: Its antigen is not known.

Sequencing input: blood. This TCR derives from a woman in her 30s with Graves' hyperthyroidism. The chain carries TRBV10-3 and TRBJ2-1; 8 bases are a match to TRBD1. CDR3 sequence: CAISGAGGKYNEQFF. For the CDR3, the DNA is TGTGCCATCAGCGGTGCAGGGGGCAAGTACAATGAGCAGTTCTTC.